One sample yielded the 24 T cell receptor beta chains listed below, sequenced in a study of shared clonotypes between healthy human individuals. Sequencing used immunoSEQ multiplex PCR; TCRdb keeps in-frame clones, though not all of them. Among 2 million to 2.5 million clones listed, 93% were seen once. Sequencing was carried out using naive CD4+ T cells from PBMCs. Sample subset: CD45RA+ positively selected. These receptors came from a young man in good health. Some clones in this sample may be carry-over from other donors' samples.

V is TRBV29-1 and J is TRBJ2-3; unclear D gene. Germline V gene data show CDR1 as SQVTM and CDR2 as ANQGSEA. The CDR3 is made up of 12 amino acids. Trimming took 4 bases from V and 2 from J, leaving 7 bases between them. The CDR3: CSVVANTDTQYF. CDR3 bases: TGCAGCGTTGTAGCAAACACAGATACGCAGTATTTT.

This chain links TRBV5-1 with TRBJ2-5; 9 bases line up with TRBD2. Germline values: CDR1 SGHRS, CDR2 YFSETQ. V lost 0 bases, J lost 1 base, and 10 bases stayed unmatched. CDR3 length: 18 amino acids. CDR3 coding DNA: TGCGCCAGCAGCTTGGCGAGTGTTCTAGCGGGGACCCAAGAGACCCAGTACTTC. Translating it yields CASSLASVLAGTQETQYF.

In the case of this clone: Other nucleotide sequences from this sample produce the same CDR3. The J gene is TRBJ2-1, the V gene TRBV9; maybe TRBD2 (6 bases). From germline, CDR1 is SGDLS and CDR2 YYNGEE. The germline V and J ends were trimmed by 0 bases and 1 base, with 8 bases remaining between them. The CDR3 sequence is 15 residues long. CDR3 sequence (DNA): TGTGCCAGCAGCGTAGCACGGGAGTCCTACAATGAGCAGTTCTTC. Translating gives CASSVARESYNEQFF.

The V call is TRBV19, the J call TRBJ1-2; D unclear. Between the trimmed V and J ends, which lost 4 bases and 3 bases, there was a span of 9 bases. The CDR3 sequence is 13 residues long. Germline V gives CDR1 LNHDA, CDR2 SQIVND (reference sequence). The CDR3 is CASSTFSDYGYTF. The CDR3 bases are TGTGCCAGTAGTACCTTTTCGGACTATGGCTACACCTTC.

The rearrangement joins TRBV11-2 to TRBJ2-1; 7 bases align to TRBD2. Germline CDR1 is SGHAT and CDR2 is FQNNGV. Germline trimming cut 3 bases from V and 7 bases from J; bases unmatched to any gene: 3. The CDR3 extends over 13 amino acids. CDR3 coding DNA: TGTGCCAGCAGCTTGGGGGGGAGGAATGAGCAGTTCTTC. The encoded protein is CASSLGGRNEQFF.

This chain connects TRBV6-6 to TRBJ2-7; TRBD2 matches at 9 bases. Trimming removed 6 bases from V and 0 bases from J; junction bases left unmatched: 3. CDR1 and CDR2 from the germline V gene are MNHNY and SVGAGI (reference sequence). The CDR3 spans 14 residues. The CDR3 DNA reads TGTGCCAGCAGGTCTAGCGGGGCCTCCTACGAGCAGTACTTC. Protein sequence: CASRSSGASYEQYF.

This chain uses TRBV20-1 with TRBJ2-1; D not certain. V was clipped by 3 bases and J by 7 bases, with 7 bases between them. The CDR3 extends over 11 amino acids. From germline, CDR1 is DFQATT and CDR2 SNEGSKA (reference sequence). The CDR3 bases are TGCAGTGCTAGTATGACTAATGAGCAGTTCTTC. Protein sequence: CSASMTNEQFF.

The rearrangement links TRBV6-1 to TRBJ2-7; D call uncertain. V lost 6 bases to trimming and J lost 0 bases, with 9 bases between them. This CDR3 comprises 13 residues. The V gene's germline CDR1 is MNHNS and CDR2 SASEGT. This CDR3 is CASRTASSYEQYF. CDR3 DNA sequence: TGTGCCAGCAGGACTGCGAGCTCCTACGAGCAGTACTTC.

This clone was counted once. V gene TRBV7-9 combines with J gene TRBJ2-7, with a weak D call TRBD2 (6 bases). Germline V gene sequence: CDR1 SEHNR, CDR2 FQNEAQ (reference sequence). V was clipped by 4 bases and J by 0 bases, with 16 bases between them. The CDR3 consists of 16 residues. This CDR3 is CASSYRDFLSSYEQYF. The DNA of the CDR3 is TGTGCCAGCAGCTACCGGGACTTCCTGAGCTCCTACGAGCAGTACTTC. The complete variable domain, with remaining parts taken from reference TRBV7-9 and TRBJ2-7, reads DTGVSQNPRHKITKRGQNVTFRCDPISEHNRLYWYRQTLGQGPEFLTYFQNEAQLEKSRLLSDRFSAERPKGSFSTLEIQRTEQGDSAMYLCASSYRDFLSSYEQYFGPGTRLTVT.

Details on this clone: The same CDR3 also results from other DNA sequences found in this sample. V is TRBV7-2 and J is TRBJ1-5; D might be TRBD1 (6 bases). The CDR3 extends over 13 amino acids. Deletions cut 5 bases from V and 2 bases from J, with 7 bases between. The germline V gene has CDR1 SGHTA and CDR2 FQGNSA. The CDR3 nucleotides read TGTGCCAGCAGCAGACAGGGCAATCAGCCCCAGCATTTT. Its protein product is CASSRQGNQPQHF.

V gene TRBV19 combines with J gene TRBJ2-1; possibly TRBD1 for D (5 bases). The CDR3 is 14 residues long. The germline gives CDR1 LNHDA, CDR2 SQIVND (reference sequence). The V and J ends lost 5 bases and 5 bases respectively, with 13 bases between them. CDR3 in DNA: TGTGCCAGTAGTTCCATTGGGGCTAACAATGAGCAGTTCTTC. Translated, it gives CASSSIGANNEQFF.

This rearrangement joins TRBV20-1 to TRBJ1-5; 10 bases fit TRBD1. The CDR3 runs to 11 residues. Germline V gives CDR1 DFQATT, CDR2 SNEGSKA (reference sequence). In DNA form, the CDR3 reads TGCCCGGGACAGGGGCGGCAGCCCCAGCATTTT. Its protein is CPGQGRQPQHF.

The chain recombines TRBV5-1 with TRBJ2-1, with 10 bases identical to TRBD1. CDR3 size: 15 residues. With V trimmed by 0 bases and J by 12 bases, 9 bases remained unmatched. Germline V CDR1 and CDR2: SGHRS, YFSETQ. The CDR3 nucleotides are TGCGCCAGCAGCTTGGGAGTAGGGGACAGGGGCGCGCAGTTCTTC. Protein: CASSLGVGDRGAQFF.

The table lists this clone with a count of one. DNA of the CDR3: TGTGCCAGCAGTTATGGGGAGGCGGAGACCCAGTACTTC. As protein: CASSYGEAETQYF. V and J are TRBV6-6 and TRBJ2-5, with D perhaps TRBD2 (6 bases). Germline loops: CDR1 MNHNY, CDR2 SVGAGI (reference sequence). CDR3 length: 13 residues. V was pared by 3 bases and J by 5 bases, with 10 bases between.

The V gene is TRBV10-3, the J gene TRBJ2-7; 9 bases match TRBD1. V was pared by 6 bases and J by 5 bases, with 11 bases of the junction left unmatched. The germline V gene encodes CDR1 ENHRY and CDR2 SYGVKD. The CDR3 has 15 amino acids. The CDR3 loop is CAIRTGTGQYHEQYF. The CDR3 bases are TGTGCCATCAGAACCGGGACAGGGCAATATCACGAGCAGTACTTC.

The chain links TRBV5-8 to TRBJ2-7; 7 bases are a match to TRBD1. The CDR3 consists of 16 residues. V shed 4 bases, J shed 3 bases, and the junction held 13 bases outside the gene matches. Germline V gives CDR1 SGHTS, CDR2 YDEGEE. Written as DNA, the CDR3 is TGTGCCAGCAGCAGGGGGCTAGGACAGGAGTTCTACGAGCAGTACTTC. Its protein product is CASSRGLGQEFYEQYF. Using reference TRBV5-8 and TRBJ2-7 for the parts outside the CDR3, the full variable domain is EAGVTQSPTHLIKTRGQQATLRCSPISGHTSVYWYQQALGLGLQFLLWYDEGEERNRGNFPPRFSGRQFPNYSSELNVNALELEDSALYLCASSRGLGQEFYEQYFGPGTRLTVT.

V usage is TRBV2 and J usage is TRBJ1-1; possible D gene TRBD1, 5 bases. V lost 8 bases and J lost 6, with 13 bases in between. Per germline, CDR1 SNHLY and CDR2 FYNNEI. The CDR3 is made up of 12 amino acids. For the CDR3, the DNA is TGTGCCAGCTCAAGGGTGGGACCTGAAGCTTTCTTT. It specifies CASSRVGPEAFF.

The V call is TRBV28, the J call TRBJ2-5, with no clear D. Germline values: CDR1 MDHEN, CDR2 SYDVKM. The CDR3 runs to 12 residues. Trimming pared 6 bases from V and 4 bases from J, leaving 9 bases between. CDR3 nucleotide sequence: TGTGCCAGCAGCTGGGCGACAGAGACCCAGTACTTC. The encoded protein is CASSWATETQYF.

In its sample, this clone was seen a few times. Written as DNA, the CDR3 is TGTGCCAGCAGTCCGGCCGGCAGGGCCGGCAATCAGCCCCAGCATTTT. This gives the protein CASSPAGRAGNQPQHF. The V gene is TRBV28, the J gene TRBJ1-5, with D perhaps TRBD1 (5 bases). Germline V gene lookup returns CDR1 MDHEN and CDR2 SYDVKM. V dropped 5 bases and J dropped 2 bases, with 16 bases sitting between them. The CDR3 length is 16 residues.

This chain links TRBV28 with TRBJ2-1; 7 positions agree with TRBD2. The CDR3 is made up of 17 amino acids. The germline V gene has CDR1 MDHEN and CDR2 SYDVKM. The ends lost 2 bases at V and 0 bases at J; junction bases unmatched: 7. CDR3: CASSLPGGSSSYNEQFF. CDR3 bases: TGTGCCAGCAGTTTACCTGGCGGGAGCAGCTCCTACAATGAGCAGTTCTTC.

The chain is built from TRBV5-1 and TRBJ1-4, with unresolved D. The germline CDR1 and CDR2 sequences are SGHRS and YFSETQ. The CDR3 is made up of 13 amino acids. Trimming left V 4 bases short and J 8 bases short, with 12 bases between. The CDR3 bases are TGCGCCAGCAGCAAGGGTTCCGGGGAAAAACTGTTTTTT. Amino acid sequence: CASSKGSGEKLFF.

The rearrangement joins TRBV19 to TRBJ2-3; 8 nucleotides line up with TRBD1. The germline gives CDR1 LNHDA, CDR2 SQIVND (reference sequence). CDR3 length: 16 residues. Germline trimming cut 8 bases from V and 0 bases from J; bases unmatched to any gene: 10. The CDR3 spells CASEPLGTGSTDTQYF. CDR3 nucleotides: TGTGCCAGTGAACCCCTGGGGACAGGTAGCACAGATACGCAGTATTTT.

The chain uses TRBV15 and TRBJ2-2, with D tentatively TRBD1 or TRBD2 (5 bases each). V lost 0 bases and J 6 bases, leaving 8 bases between the germline ends. Per germline, CDR1 LNHNV and CDR2 YYDKDF (reference sequence). The CDR3 covers 14 residues. The CDR3 nucleotides are TGTGCCACCAGCAGAGAAGGGGACGCCGGGGAGCTGTTTTTT. This encodes CATSREGDAGELFF.

V is TRBV28 and J is TRBJ2-7; 10 bases agree with TRBD2. With V trimmed by 7 bases and J by 5 bases, 8 bases remained unmatched. CDR3 length: 14 amino acids. Germline CDR1 and CDR2: MDHEN and SYDVKM. In DNA form, the CDR3 reads TGTGCCAGCACCTCCCTAGCGGGAGAAAACGAGCAGTACTTC. Amino acid sequence: CASTSLAGENEQYF.